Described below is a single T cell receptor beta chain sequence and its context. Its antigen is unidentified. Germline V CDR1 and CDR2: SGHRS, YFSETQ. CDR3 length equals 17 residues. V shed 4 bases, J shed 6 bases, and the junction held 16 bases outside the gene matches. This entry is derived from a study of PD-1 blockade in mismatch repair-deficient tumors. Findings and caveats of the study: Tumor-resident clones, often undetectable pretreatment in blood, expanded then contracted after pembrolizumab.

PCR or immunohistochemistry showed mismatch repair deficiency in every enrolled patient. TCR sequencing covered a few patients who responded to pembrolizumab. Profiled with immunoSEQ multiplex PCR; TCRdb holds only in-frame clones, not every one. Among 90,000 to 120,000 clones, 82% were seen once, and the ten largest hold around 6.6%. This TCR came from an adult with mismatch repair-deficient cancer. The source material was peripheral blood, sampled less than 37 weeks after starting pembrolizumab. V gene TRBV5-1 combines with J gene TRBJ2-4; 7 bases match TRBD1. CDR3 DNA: TGCGCCAGCAGCCGAGGGGGCCCCGAGGGTAGGGCAAACATTCAGTACTTC. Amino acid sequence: CASSRGGPEGRANIQYF.